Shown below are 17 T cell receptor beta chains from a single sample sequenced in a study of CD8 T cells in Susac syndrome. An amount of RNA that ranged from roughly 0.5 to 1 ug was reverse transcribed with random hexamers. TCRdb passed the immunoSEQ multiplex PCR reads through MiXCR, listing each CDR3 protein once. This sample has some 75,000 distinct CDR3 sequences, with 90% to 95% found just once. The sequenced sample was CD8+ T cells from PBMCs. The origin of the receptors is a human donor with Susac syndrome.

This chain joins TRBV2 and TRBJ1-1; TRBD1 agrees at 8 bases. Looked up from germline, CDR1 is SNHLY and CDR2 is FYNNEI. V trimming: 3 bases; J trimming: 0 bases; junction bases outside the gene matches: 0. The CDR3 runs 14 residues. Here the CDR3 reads CASSETGVNTEAFF. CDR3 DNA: TGTGCCAGCAGTGAGACAGGGGTGAACACTGAAGCTTTCTTT.

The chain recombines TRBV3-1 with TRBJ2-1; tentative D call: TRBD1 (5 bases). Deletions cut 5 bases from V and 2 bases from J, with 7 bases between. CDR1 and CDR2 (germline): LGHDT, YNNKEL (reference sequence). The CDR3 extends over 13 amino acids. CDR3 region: CASSKGPYNEQFF. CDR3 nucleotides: TGTGCCAGCAGCAAGGGGCCCTACAATGAGCAGTTCTTC.

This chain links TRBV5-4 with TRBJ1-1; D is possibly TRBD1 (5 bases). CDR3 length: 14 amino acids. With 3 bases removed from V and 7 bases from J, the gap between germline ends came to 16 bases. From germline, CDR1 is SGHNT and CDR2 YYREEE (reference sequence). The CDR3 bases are TGTGCCAGCAGCTGGGGCGCTGGCTCGGATGAAGCTTTCTTT. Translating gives CASSWGAGSDEAFF. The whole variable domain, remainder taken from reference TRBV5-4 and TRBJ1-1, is ETGVTQSPTHLIKTRGQQVTLRCSSQSGHNTVSWYQQALGQGPQFIFQYYREEENGRGNFPPRFSGLQFPNYSSELNVNALELDDSALYLCASSWGAGSDEAFFGQGTRLTVV.

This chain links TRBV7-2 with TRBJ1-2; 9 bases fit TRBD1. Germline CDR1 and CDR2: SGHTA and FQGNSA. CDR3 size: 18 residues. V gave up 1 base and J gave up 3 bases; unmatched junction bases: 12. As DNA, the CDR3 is TGTGCCAGCAGCTTAGTAATAGGGGGACAGGGCCTAGACTATGGCTACACCTTC. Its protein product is CASSLVIGGQGLDYGYTF. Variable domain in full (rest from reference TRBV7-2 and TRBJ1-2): GAGVSQSPSNKVTEKGKDVELRCDPISGHTALYWYRQSLGQGLEFLIYFQGNSAPDKSGLPSDRFSAERTGGSVSTLTIQRTQQEDSAVYLCASSLVIGGQGLDYGYTFGSGTRLTVV.

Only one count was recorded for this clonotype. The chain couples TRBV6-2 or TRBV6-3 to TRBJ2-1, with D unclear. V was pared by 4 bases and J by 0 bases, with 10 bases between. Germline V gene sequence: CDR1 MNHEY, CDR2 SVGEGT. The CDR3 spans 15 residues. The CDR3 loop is CASSSHSNSYNEQFF. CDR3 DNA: TGTGCCAGCAGTTCCCACAGCAACTCCTACAATGAGCAGTTCTTC.

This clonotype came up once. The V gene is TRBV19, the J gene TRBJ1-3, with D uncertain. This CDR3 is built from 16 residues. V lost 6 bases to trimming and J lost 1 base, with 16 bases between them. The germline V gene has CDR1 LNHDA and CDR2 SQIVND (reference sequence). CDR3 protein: CASSRRPGRSGNTIYF. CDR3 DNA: TGTGCCAGTAGCCGACGGCCGGGAAGATCTGGAAACACCATATATTTT. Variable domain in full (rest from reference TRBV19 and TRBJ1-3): DGGITQSPKYLFRKEGQNVTLSCEQNLNHDAMYWYRQDPGQGLRLIYYSQIVNDFQKGDIAEGYSVSREKKESFPLTVTSAQKNPTAFYLCASSRRPGRSGNTIYFGEGSWLTVV.

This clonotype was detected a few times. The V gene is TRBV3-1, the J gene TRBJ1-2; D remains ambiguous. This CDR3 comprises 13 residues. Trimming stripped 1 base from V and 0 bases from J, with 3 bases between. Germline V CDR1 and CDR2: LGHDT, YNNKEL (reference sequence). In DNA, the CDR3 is TGTGCCAGCAGCCAAGTTACTAACTATGGCTACACCTTC. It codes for CASSQVTNYGYTF. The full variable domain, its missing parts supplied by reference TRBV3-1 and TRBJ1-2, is DTAVSQTPKYLVTQMGNDKSIKCEQNLGHDTMYWYKQDSKKFLKIMFSYNNKELIINETVPNRFSPKSPDKAHLNLHINSLELGDSAVYFCASSQVTNYGYTFGSGTRLTVV.

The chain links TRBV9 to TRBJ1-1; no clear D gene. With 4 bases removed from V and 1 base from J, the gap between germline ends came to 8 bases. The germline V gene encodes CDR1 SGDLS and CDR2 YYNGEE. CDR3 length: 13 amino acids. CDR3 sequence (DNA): TGTGCCAGCAGCTTTGCTGGGAACACTGAAGCTTTCTTT. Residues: CASSFAGNTEAFF.

CDR3 DNA sequence: TGTGCCAGCAGTTACTCGTATCAGCCCGGTGTCGGCACTGAAGCTTTCTTT. This gives the protein CASSYSYQPGVGTEAFF. J is TRBJ1-1 and V is TRBV6-5; no reliable D call. The CDR3 has 17 residues. V was cut by 0 bases and J by 4 bases, with 18 bases left in between. Germline V gene lookup returns CDR1 MNHEY and CDR2 SVGAGI.

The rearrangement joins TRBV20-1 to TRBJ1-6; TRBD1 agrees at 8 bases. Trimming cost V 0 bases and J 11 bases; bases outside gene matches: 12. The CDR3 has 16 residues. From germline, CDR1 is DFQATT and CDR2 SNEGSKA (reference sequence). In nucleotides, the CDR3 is TGCAGTGCTAGAGATATTGTTCGGCAGGGGGCTCCACCCCTCCACTTT. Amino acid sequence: CSARDIVRQGAPPLHF.

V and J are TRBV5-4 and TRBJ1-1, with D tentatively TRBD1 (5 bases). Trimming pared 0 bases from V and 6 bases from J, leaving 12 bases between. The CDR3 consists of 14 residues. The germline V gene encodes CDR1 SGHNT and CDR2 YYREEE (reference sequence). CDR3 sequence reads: CASSLEWGVSEAFF. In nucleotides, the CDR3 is TGTGCCAGCAGCTTGGAGTGGGGGGTCTCTGAAGCTTTCTTT.

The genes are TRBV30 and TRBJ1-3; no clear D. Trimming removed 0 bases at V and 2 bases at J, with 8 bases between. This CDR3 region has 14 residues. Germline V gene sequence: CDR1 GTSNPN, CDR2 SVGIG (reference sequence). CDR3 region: CAWSVRDTGNTIYF. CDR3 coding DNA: TGTGCCTGGAGTGTAAGAGATACTGGAAACACCATATATTTT.

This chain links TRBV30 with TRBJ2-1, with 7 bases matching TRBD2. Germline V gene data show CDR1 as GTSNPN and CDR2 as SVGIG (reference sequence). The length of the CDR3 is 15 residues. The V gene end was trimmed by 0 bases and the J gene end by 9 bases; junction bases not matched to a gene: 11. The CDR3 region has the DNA TGTGCCTGGAGTGTGGGGGTGGGAGGGCCTGGTGAGCAGTTCTTC. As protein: CAWSVGVGGPGEQFF. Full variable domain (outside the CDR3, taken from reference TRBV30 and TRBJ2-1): SQTIHQWPATLVQPVGSPLSLECTVEGTSNPNLYWYRQAAGRGLQLLFYSVGIGQISSEVPQNLSASRPQDRQFILSSKKLLLSDSGFYLCAWSVGVGGPGEQFFGPGTRLTVL.

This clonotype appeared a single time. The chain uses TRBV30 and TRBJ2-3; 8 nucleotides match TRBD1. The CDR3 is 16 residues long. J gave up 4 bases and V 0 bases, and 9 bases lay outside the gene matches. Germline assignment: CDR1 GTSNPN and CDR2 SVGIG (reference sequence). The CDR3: CAWSVRARGLPDTQYF. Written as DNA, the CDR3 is TGTGCCTGGAGTGTACGTGCCAGGGGGCTCCCAGATACGCAGTATTTT.

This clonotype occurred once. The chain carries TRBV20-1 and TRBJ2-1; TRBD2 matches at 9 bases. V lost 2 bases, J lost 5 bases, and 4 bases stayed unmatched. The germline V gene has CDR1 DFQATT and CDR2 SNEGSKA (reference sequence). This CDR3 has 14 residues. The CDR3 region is CSARIGLAHNEQFF. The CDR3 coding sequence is TGCAGTGCTAGAATAGGACTAGCGCACAATGAGCAGTTCTTC.

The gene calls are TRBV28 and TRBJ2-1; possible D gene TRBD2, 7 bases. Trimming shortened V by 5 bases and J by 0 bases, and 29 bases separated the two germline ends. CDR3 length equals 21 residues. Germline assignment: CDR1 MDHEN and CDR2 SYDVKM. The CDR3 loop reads CASSLLARGGGTINSYNEQFF. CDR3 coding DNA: TGTGCCAGCAGTCTACTAGCAAGGGGGGGAGGTACAATTAACTCCTACAATGAGCAGTTCTTC. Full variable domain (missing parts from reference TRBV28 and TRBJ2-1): DVKVTQSSRYLVKRTGEKVFLECVQDMDHENMFWYRQDPGLGLRLIYFSYDVKMKEKGDIPEGYSVSREKKERFSLILESASTNQTSMYLCASSLLARGGGTINSYNEQFFGPGTRLTVL.

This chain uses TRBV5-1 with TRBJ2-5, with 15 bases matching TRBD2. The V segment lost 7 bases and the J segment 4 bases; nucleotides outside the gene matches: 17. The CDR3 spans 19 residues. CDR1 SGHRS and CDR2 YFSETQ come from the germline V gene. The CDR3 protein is CASRTNPGTSGGPGETQYF. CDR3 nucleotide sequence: TGCGCCAGCCGAACCAACCCCGGGACTAGCGGGGGGCCTGGAGAGACCCAGTACTTC.